This T cell receptor (beta chain) originates from a study of regulatory T cells in long-lasting Graves disease. The sample's time point: persistent/refractory GD, antithyroid drugs over 5 years with positive TRAb. Isolated PBMC RNA provided the starting material for the TCR library. Trimming cost V 3 bases and J 4 bases; bases outside gene matches: 9. The CDR3 consists of 15 residues. Germline CDR1 reads GTSNPN; CDR2 reads SVGIG (reference sequence). The authors built TCR beta libraries using iRepertoire HTBI primers and Arm-PCR of CDR3 regions. TCRdb re-called the multiplex PCR reads through MiXCR, storing one row per CDR3 protein. Here the sample spans roughly 300,000 distinct CDR3 sequences, 15% to 20% being singletons.

Material: peripheral blood mononuclear cells (PBMCs), obtained when the disease was refractory, from a patient treated with antithyroid drugs. V usage is TRBV30 and J usage is TRBJ2-5, with TRBD1 identical over 9 bases. This TCR was sampled from a female donor with Graves disease. This chain's CDR3 is CAWRGPGQGRETQYF. The CDR3 DNA reads as TGTGCCTGGAGGGGACCGGGACAGGGAAGAGAGACCCAGTACTTC.